The 5 T cell receptor beta chains below come from one sample, sequenced in a study of blood T cell repertoires in COVID-19. Libraries were prepared by immunoSEQ multiplex PCR; TCRdb keeps only in-frame clonotypes and omits some of them. The top ten clones hold about a sixth of a sample with 150,000 to 200,000 clones, about 77% of them seen once. Sequencing input: PBMCs or T cells enriched from blood (not recorded which). These receptors all come from a woman between 50 and 59 years old with acute COVID-19.

This clone has a handful of counts. This rearrangement joins TRBV28 to TRBJ1-5; D may be TRBD1 (6 bases). This CDR3 is built from 15 residues. Trimming stripped 1 base from V and 3 bases from J, with 10 bases between. The germline V gene encodes CDR1 MDHEN and CDR2 SYDVKM. CDR3 DNA: TGTGCCAGCAGTTTATTGCCAGGGGCCAATCAGCCCCAGCATTTT. It specifies CASSLLPGANQPQHF.

The chain uses TRBV19 and TRBJ1-1; D remains ambiguous. The V and J ends lost 10 bases and 0 bases respectively, with 12 bases between them. The V gene's germline CDR1 is LNHDA and CDR2 SQIVND (reference sequence). The CDR3 totals 13 residues. This CDR3 is CATYRYLNTEAFF. The CDR3 bases are TGTGCCACCTACAGATATTTGAACACTGAAGCTTTCTTT.

This rearrangement joins TRBV10-3 to TRBJ1-1; 7 nucleotides agree with TRBD1. Looked up from germline, CDR1 is ENHRY and CDR2 is SYGVKD. J was trimmed by 2 bases and V by 8 bases; bases with no gene match: 2. CDR3 length: 12 residues. CDR3 sequence reads: CAIRQGNTEAFF. As DNA, the CDR3 is TGTGCCATCCGACAGGGTAACACTGAAGCTTTCTTT.

This CDR3 is CASSPRGDGGPDTQYF. DNA for the CDR3: TGCGCCAGCAGCCCCAGGGGGGATGGGGGCCCAGATACGCAGTATTTT. The rearrangement joins TRBV4-1 to TRBJ2-3; tentatively, D is TRBD1 (7 bases). The CDR3 totals 16 residues. Germline assignment: CDR1 MGHRA and CDR2 YSYEKL. V dropped 4 bases and J dropped 4 bases, with 18 bases sitting between them.

CDR3 amino acids: CASSMGGNNEQFF. In nucleotides, the CDR3 is TGTGCCAGTAGTATGGGCGGGAACAATGAGCAGTTCTTC. V usage is TRBV19 and J usage is TRBJ2-1, with TRBD2 as a possible D gene (6 bases). The CDR3 has 13 amino acids. Trimming took 3 bases from V and 5 from J, leaving 8 bases between them. From germline, CDR1 is LNHDA and CDR2 SQIVND (reference sequence).